The present entry profiles one TCR beta chain with its context. The antigen is undetermined. The data were obtained in a study of T cell repertoires in cytomegalovirus infection. The CDR3 spans 18 residues. In germline, CDR1 is MNHNS, CDR2 SASEGT. Trimming took off 2 bases at V and 2 bases at J, with 20 bases between the two ends. Each CDR3 protein is one row after TCRdb ran MiXCR on the reads. This repertoire shows about 570,000 distinct CDR3 sequences, 40% found once; its top ten account for about 48%. This chain connects TRBV6-1 to TRBJ2-3; D call uncertain. This receptor was identified in a human donor in good health (CMV status not recorded). Some clones in this sample may be carry-over from other donors' samples. The source material was cultured PBMCs, sampled from culture after CMV antigen stimulation. The CDR3: CASSERPSGGLLTDTQYF. The CDR3 nucleotides are TGTGCCAGCAGTGAACGGCCATCCGGTGGTCTGCTCACAGATACGCAGTATTTT.